A single sample is the source of the 24 T cell receptor beta chains below, sequenced in a study of blood T cell repertoires in COVID-19. Repertoires were generated with immunoSEQ multiplex PCR, while TCRdb's copy carries only in-frame clones and drops some. The table shows some 65,000 clones, with approximately 83% occurring only once. Input material: peripheral blood. These receptors all stem from a man in his forties with COVID-19, enrolled during active disease.

The chain recombines TRBV5-5 with TRBJ2-6, with TRBD2 matching over 8 bases. The junction had 2 bases not matched to a gene; V was cut back by 4 bases and J by 2 bases. Germline loops: CDR1 SGHKS, CDR2 YYEKEE (reference sequence). The length of the CDR3 is 15 residues. CDR3 protein: CASSRGGPGANVLTF. The CDR3 DNA sequence: TGTGCCAGCAGCCGGGGGGGCCCTGGGGCCAACGTCCTGACTTTC.

The chain couples TRBV4-2 to TRBJ1-2; the D gene is possibly TRBD1 (5 bases). Germline V lookup: CDR1 LGHNA, CDR2 YNFKEQ. The CDR3 covers 14 residues. The ends were cut back, 0 bases at V and 8 bases at J, with 13 bases in the middle. For the CDR3, the DNA is TGTGCCAGCAGCCAAGACAGGGTAGTAGGCGGCTACACCTTC. This encodes CASSQDRVVGGYTF.

The gene calls are TRBV19 and TRBJ2-7; 10 bases are a match to TRBD1. Germline values: CDR1 LNHDA, CDR2 SQIVND (reference sequence). The CDR3 has 15 residues. The J segment lost 6 bases and the V segment lost 3 bases, leaving 8 bases of the junction unmatched. CDR3 protein: CASSMTGGPSLEQYF. As DNA, the CDR3 is TGTGCCAGTAGTATGACAGGGGGCCCTTCGCTCGAGCAGTACTTC. Full variable domain (missing parts from reference TRBV19 and TRBJ2-7): DGGITQSPKYLFRKEGQNVTLSCEQNLNHDAMYWYRQDPGQGLRLIYYSQIVNDFQKGDIAEGYSVSREKKESFPLTVTSAQKNPTAFYLCASSMTGGPSLEQYFGPGTRLTVT.

This chain uses TRBV18 with TRBJ2-7, with 8 bases aligning to TRBD2. Trimming cost V 8 bases and J 7 bases; bases outside gene matches: 10. The CDR3 has 13 amino acids. The germline V gene has CDR1 KGHSH and CDR2 LQKENI. CDR3 in DNA: TGTGCCAGCGCTAGCGGGCAAAAGGGGGAGCAGTACTTC. Amino acids: CASASGQKGEQYF.

V usage is TRBV11-1 and J usage is TRBJ1-6, with TRBD1 matching 7 bases. CDR1 is SGHAT, CDR2 FQDESV, per germline (reference sequence). The CDR3 has 16 amino acids. Trimming took 4 bases from V and 5 from J; bases not matched to a gene: 8. The CDR3 protein is CASSSLLDRDNSPLHF. The CDR3 bases are TGTGCCAGCAGCTCCCTCCTAGACAGGGATAATTCACCCCTCCACTTT.

The chain joins TRBV19 to TRBJ1-1, with 8 bases identical to TRBD1. J gave up 0 bases and V 6 bases, and 3 bases lay outside the gene matches. CDR3 length: 14 amino acids. The germline V gene has CDR1 LNHDA and CDR2 SQIVND (reference sequence). CDR3 nucleotide sequence: TGTGCCAGTAGCCGGACAGGGATGAACACTGAAGCTTTCTTT. Translated, it gives CASSRTGMNTEAFF.

This clone was recorded only once. V is TRBV5-5 and J is TRBJ2-5; possible D gene TRBD1, 6 bases. Germline lookup yields CDR1 SGHKS and CDR2 YYEKEE (reference sequence). V shed 4 bases and J shed 1 base, with 11 bases lying between them. The CDR3 runs to 14 residues. The CDR3 DNA reads as TGTGCCAGCAGCAAGGGACAAAGCCAAGAGACCCAGTACTTC. Translation: CASSKGQSQETQYF.

The rearrangement uses TRBV5-1 and TRBJ2-5; D possibly corresponds to TRBD2 (5 bases). Trimming removed 0 bases at V and 2 bases at J, with 14 bases between. CDR1 is SGHRS, CDR2 YFSETQ, per germline. CDR3 size: 16 residues. The chain's CDR3 is CASSLDTGSGQETQYF. DNA for the CDR3: TGCGCCAGCAGCTTGGATACGGGGTCGGGGCAAGAGACCCAGTACTTC.

V gene TRBV2 combines with J gene TRBJ2-5, with 9 bases aligning to TRBD2. The V segment lost 11 bases and the J segment 3 bases; nucleotides outside the gene matches: 7. This CDR3 spans 13 amino acids. CDR1 is SNHLY and CDR2 is FYNNEI in the germline V gene. The CDR3 region is CAGAGGPKETQYF. CDR3 DNA sequence: TGTGCCGGCGCGGGGGGGCCCAAAGAGACCCAGTACTTC. The full variable domain, rest sourced from reference TRBV2 and TRBJ2-5, is EPEVTQTPSHQVTQMGQEVILRCVPISNHLYFYWYRQILGQKVEFLVSFYNNEISEKSEIFDDQFSVERPDGSNFTLKIRSTKLEDSAMYFCAGAGGPKETQYFGPGTRLLVL.

The gene calls are TRBV6-4 and TRBJ1-5, with D maybe TRBD1 (5 bases). V gave up 11 bases and J gave up 1 base, with 21 bases separating them. CDR1 MRHNA and CDR2 SNTAGT come from the germline V gene. CDR3 length: 16 amino acids. CDR3 loop: CAPPKGKLTSNQPQHF. CDR3 sequence (DNA): TGTGCCCCCCCCAAGGGGAAGTTGACAAGCAATCAGCCCCAGCATTTT.

This clone appeared a single time. This rearrangement joins TRBV7-9 to TRBJ1-3, with a possible D match to TRBD1 (6 bases). V was pared by 7 bases and J by 7 bases, with 14 bases between. Germline lookup yields CDR1 SEHNR and CDR2 FQNEAQ (reference sequence). This CDR3 is 13 amino acids long. This CDR3 is CASKQGNWNTIYF. DNA for the CDR3: TGTGCCAGCAAACAGGGTAATTGGAACACCATATATTTT.

This chain joins TRBV19 and TRBJ1-2; 11 bases align to TRBD1. The CDR3 is 14 amino acids. Trimming at V came to 5 bases and at J to 3 bases, leaving 2 bases not matched to a gene. The germline V gene has CDR1 LNHDA and CDR2 SQIVND (reference sequence). The CDR3 sequence: CASSLGQGDYGYTF. CDR3 coding DNA: TGTGCCAGTAGTTTGGGACAGGGGGACTATGGCTACACCTTC.

The CDR3 sequence: CASSYIRTGSYEQYF. The CDR3 DNA follows: TGTGCCAGCAGTTACATTCGCACAGGGTCCTACGAGCAGTACTTC. The J gene is TRBJ2-7, the V gene TRBV6-2 or TRBV6-3, with D perhaps matching TRBD1 (6 bases). Germline V lookup: CDR1 MNHEY, CDR2 SVGEGT. The CDR3 runs to 15 residues. V shed 2 bases and J shed 1 base, with 12 bases lying between them.

This chain links TRBV19 with TRBJ2-7; D is ambiguous. CDR1 is LNHDA, CDR2 SQIVND, per germline (reference sequence). V lost 3 bases and J lost 3, with 12 bases in between. CDR3 length equals 14 residues. CDR3 in amino acids: CASSITHFRYEQYF. The CDR3, as DNA: TGTGCCAGTAGTATCACGCACTTTCGCTACGAGCAGTACTTC.

This clone was detected a few times. V is TRBV11-2 and J is TRBJ1-6, with D unresolved. The CDR3 extends over 13 amino acids. Trimming left V 0 bases short and J 9 bases short, with 6 bases between. CDR1 and CDR2 (germline): SGHAT, FQNNGV. The CDR3 nucleotides are TGTGCCAGCAGCTTAGACTTGGCTTCACCCCTCCACTTT. This encodes CASSLDLASPLHF.

The chain joins TRBV11-3 to TRBJ2-7; a possible D gene is TRBD2 (6 bases). The CDR3 runs 16 residues. CDR1 and CDR2 from the germline V gene are SGHNT and YENEEA. V was shortened by 5 bases and J by 2 bases, with 19 bases between the two germline ends. CDR3 in DNA: TGTGCCAGCAGCGGCAGTGGCGGGACGGAAGCCTACGAGCAGTACTTC. It codes for CASSGSGGTEAYEQYF.

The chain links TRBV4-1 to TRBJ2-5, with D possibly matching TRBD2 (5 bases). CDR1 and CDR2 (germline): MGHRA, YSYEKL. Trimming took off 10 bases at V and 1 base at J, with 22 bases between the two ends. This CDR3 has 16 residues. The CDR3 loop is CATGRTGISAQETQYF. DNA of the CDR3: TGCGCCACCGGCAGGACGGGGATATCGGCCCAAGAGACCCAGTACTTC.

The V call is TRBV6-5, the J call TRBJ1-2, with D tentatively TRBD1 (6 bases). The V end lost 6 bases, the J end lost 4 bases, and 12 bases lay between the germline ends. CDR3 length equals 13 residues. CDR1 MNHEY and CDR2 SVGAGI come from the germline V gene. CDR3 amino acids: CASSYDRLYGYTF. CDR3 nucleotide sequence: TGTGCCAGCAGCTACGACAGGCTCTATGGCTACACCTTC.

The rearrangement uses TRBV6-4 and TRBJ2-3; weak D call: TRBD2 (7 bases). V gave up 6 bases and J gave up 4 bases, with 17 bases separating them. In germline, CDR1 is MRHNA, CDR2 SNTAGT. The length of the CDR3 is 15 residues. CDR3 sequence (DNA): TGTGCCAGCAGGGCGGGGGCCGATGTCGCAGATACGCAGTATTTT. Translation: CASRAGADVADTQYF.

The chain uses TRBV6-5 and TRBJ1-5, with D tentatively TRBD1 (6 bases). Trimming pared 6 bases from V and 6 bases from J, leaving 18 bases between. From germline, CDR1 is MNHEY and CDR2 SVGAGI. CDR3 length: 15 residues. CDR3 loop: CASRQSWTAGQPQHF. The DNA for the CDR3 is TGTGCCAGCAGGCAGTCCTGGACAGCCGGTCAGCCCCAGCATTTT.

This rearrangement joins TRBV18 to TRBJ1-2; TRBD1 matches at 8 bases. Per germline, CDR1 KGHSH and CDR2 LQKENI. Trimming took 3 bases from V and 3 from J; bases not matched to a gene: 6. CDR3 length equals 15 residues. The CDR3 DNA is TGTGCCAGCTCACCGACAGGGGACAGAGACTATGGCTACACCTTC. Its protein is CASSPTGDRDYGYTF. The entire variable domain, with the rest obtained from reference TRBV18 and TRBJ1-2, is as follows: NAGVMQNPRHLVRRRGQEARLRCSPMKGHSHVYWYRQLPEEGLKFMVYLQKENIIDESGMPKERFSAEFPKEGPSILRIQQVVRGDSAAYFCASSPTGDRDYGYTFGSGTRLTVV.

The chain uses TRBV12-3 or TRBV12-4 and TRBJ1-5; D unclear. The ends were cut back, 7 bases at V and 7 bases at J, with 14 bases in the middle. CDR3 length: 13 residues. CDR3 DNA: TGTGCCAGCACCACGACAAAGGCCCAGCCCCAGCATTTT. This encodes CASTTTKAQPQHF.

V and J are TRBV5-1 and TRBJ1-2, with 8 bases identical to TRBD1. V shed 3 bases, J shed 4 bases, and the junction held 5 bases outside the gene matches. The length of the CDR3 is 14 residues. Germline CDR1 and CDR2: SGHRS and YFSETQ. CDR3 residues: CASSSDRGVYGYTF. CDR3 coding DNA: TGCGCCAGCAGCTCCGACAGGGGTGTCTATGGCTACACCTTC.

The chain couples TRBV5-6 to TRBJ1-6; TRBD1 is a possible D gene (5 bases). Germline assignment: CDR1 SGHDT and CDR2 YYEEEE. V lost 3 bases and J lost 2, with 15 bases in between. CDR3 length equals 17 residues. CDR3: CASSSVTESTYNSPLHF. DNA of the CDR3: TGTGCCAGCAGCTCCGTGACAGAATCCACCTATAATTCACCCCTCCACTTT.